Listed below are T cell receptor beta chains from one sample, sequenced in a study of response to subunit inactivated influenza vaccine. TCRdb re-derived calls from the RT-PCR reads in MiXCR, one entry per CDR3 protein. The data hold about 520,000 distinct CDR3 sequences, with approximately 11% observed a single time. Sequenced here: PBMCs from blood, sampled 35 to 45 days after vaccination. The receptors shown here come from a man aged 50 to 59 who received an inactivated influenza vaccine. Both conserved end residues are part of each CDR3. The D gene is left open where the match is weak. Where a row states a size, it is once, few, many or the class of an expanded clone; other rows omit it.

TRBV5-1,many,TRBJ2-5,TRBD1,TGCGCCAGCGCCTTTACAGGGGGCGTGGGGGAGACCCAGTACTTC,CASAFTGGVGETQYF
TRBV12-3/TRBV12-4,few,TRBJ2-2,-,TGTGCCAGCCGGCTGGTCGGTCACGGGGAGCTGTTTTTT,CASRLVGHGELFF
TRBV12-3/TRBV12-4,-,TRBJ2-3,TRBD2,TGTGCCAGCAGATGGACTAGCGGGAGTGCAGATACGCAGTATTTT,CASRWTSGSADTQYF
TRBV19,many,TRBJ2-7,TRBD1,TGTGCCAGTAGTATGTGGGACAGGGACGGCGAGCAGTACTTC,CASSMWDRDGEQYF
TRBV20-1,-,TRBJ2-5,TRBD2,TGCAGTGCCCCCGGACTAGCGGGGGGGCTGGTGCCCCAGTACTTC,CSAPGLAGGLVPQYF
TRBV5-1,many,TRBJ2-5,-,TGCGCCAGCAGCCCTAATAGTAGGAGGGAGACCCAGTACTTC,CASSPNSRRETQYF
TRBV7-8,many,TRBJ2-3,TRBD1,TGTGCCAGCAGCTTAACCCAGTACAGGGGGGATACGCAGTATTTT,CASSLTQYRGDTQYF
TRBV7-2,few,TRBJ2-1,-,TGTGCCAGCAGCCAGACAGCCGAGCAGTTCTTC,CASSQTAEQFF
TRBV5-1,many,TRBJ2-1,-,TGCGCCAGCGCAGACCTCTACAATGAGCAGTTCTTC,CASADLYNEQFF
TRBV5-6,few,TRBJ1-4,-,TGTGCCAGCAGCTTGTGGGGCAGAACTAATGAAAAACTGTTTTTT,CASSLWGRTNEKLFF
TRBV27,-,TRBJ2-7,-,TGTGCCAGCAGTCGGCGGGGAAGTAGCTCCTACGAGCAGTACTTC,CASSRRGSSSYEQYF
TRBV5-1,-,TRBJ2-2,-,TGCGCCAGCAGCTTGGGTGGGGGCGCTGGCACCGGGGAGCTGTTTTTT,CASSLGGGAGTGELFF
TRBV18,-,TRBJ2-7,TRBD2,TGTGCCAGCTCACAAACGTCCGGACTAGCGGGAGGCTACGAGCAGTACTTC,CASSQTSGLAGGYEQYF
TRBV21-1,-,TRBJ2-1,-,TGTGCCAGCAGCAAGGCAGATGGCTACAATGAGCAGTTCTTC,CASSKADGYNEQFF
TRBV20-1,many,TRBJ2-7,-,TGCAGTGCTCCACAGCAGAACTACGAGCAGTACTTC,CSAPQQNYEQYF
TRBV24-1,-,TRBJ1-5,-,TGTGCCACCAGGGGAGGGGGCAATCAGCCCCAGCATTTT,CATRGGGNQPQHF
TRBV7-6,-,TRBJ1-4,TRBD1,TGTGCCAGCAGCTTAGGACAGGGGACCTTTAATGAAAAACTGTTTTTT,CASSLGQGTFNEKLFF
TRBV2,once,TRBJ1-5,-,TGTGCCAGCAGTGAAGCTTCGGTTAGCAATCAGCCCCAGCATTTT,CASSEASVSNQPQHF
TRBV6-1,-,TRBJ1-6,TRBD1,TGTGCCAGCAGTCGCGACAGGGGTTTTTCACCCCTCCACTTT,CASSRDRGFSPLHF
TRBV6-1,few,TRBJ2-1,TRBD2,TGTGCCAGCAGTCAGACTAGCGGGAGTATCTATGAGCAGTTCTTC,CASSQTSGSIYEQFF
TRBV5-1,many,TRBJ2-1,-,TGCGCCAGCAGCGAGGACTTGGGGTACAATGAGCAGTTCTTC,CASSEDLGYNEQFF
TRBV12-3/TRBV12-4,few,TRBJ2-7,TRBD1,TGTGCCAGCAGCTTTCCGGGACAGGAGTACGAGCAGTACTTC,CASSFPGQEYEQYF
TRBV12-3/TRBV12-4,many,TRBJ2-7,-,TGTGCCAGCAGTCAATCTGGTGAGCAGTACTTC,CASSQSGEQYF
TRBV5-1,many,TRBJ2-1,TRBD1,TGCGCCAGCAGCTTGGAGACAGGGGGTTACAATGAGCAGTTCTTC,CASSLETGGYNEQFF
TRBV15,many,TRBJ2-7,-,TGTGCCACCAGCAGCCAGTCGCAGTACTTC,CATSSQSQYF
TRBV29-1,-,TRBJ2-1,-,TGCAGCGTTGAAGTTGAGACAGCTCTATACGCCTACGAGCAGTTCTTC,CSVEVETALYAYEQFF
TRBV20-1,many,TRBJ1-4,-,TGCAGTGCTAGGTTGAGTGAAAAACTGTTTTTT,CSARLSEKLFF
TRBV4-1,few,TRBJ2-1,-,TGCGCCAGCAGCCAGCTAGTGAGCTCCTACAATGAGCAGTTCTTC,CASSQLVSSYNEQFF
TRBV20-1,few,TRBJ2-5,TRBD1,TGCAGTGCTAGTCCCGGACAGGAGTTGACCCAGTACTTC,CSASPGQELTQYF
TRBV29-1,-,TRBJ1-2,-,TGCAGCGTTGCAGGGGAAGCGGGACAACAAAGCTATGGCTACACCTTC,CSVAGEAGQQSYGYTF
TRBV15,-,TRBJ2-7,-,TGTGCCACCAGCAGAGGTCAGCCACTCGAGCAGTACTTC,CATSRGQPLEQYF
TRBV7-2,-,TRBJ2-2,-,TGTGCCAGCAGCTTAGTCCAGGGAAGCACCGGGGAGCTGTTTTTT,CASSLVQGSTGELFF
TRBV6-1,-,TRBJ2-1,TRBD2,TGTGCCAGCAGTAAGGGACTAGCGGGAGTAAGAGAGCAGTTCTTC,CASSKGLAGVREQFF
TRBV7-6,-,TRBJ2-3,TRBD1,TGTGCCAGCCTCCCCCCAAAACAGGGGGATCCCACAGATACGCAGTATTTT,CASLPPKQGDPTDTQYF
TRBV24-1,many,TRBJ2-1,TRBD1,TGTGCCACCAGTGATTGCGGACAGGGGAATTGCGATGAGCAGTTCTTC,CATSDCGQGNCDEQFF
TRBV29-1,-,TRBJ1-1,-,TGCAGCGTTGACGGGCCGCAGGGGCGGTCGGCTGAAGCTTTCTTT,CSVDGPQGRSAEAFF
TRBV6-1,-,TRBJ2-7,TRBD1,TGTGCCAGCAGACCGGGACAGCTGACCTACGAGCAGTACTTC,CASRPGQLTYEQYF
TRBV4-1,-,TRBJ2-7,TRBD1,TGCGCCAGCAGCCCTTTGACAGGGCCCTACGAGGAGTACTTC,CASSPLTGPYEEYF
TRBV6-2/TRBV6-3,few,TRBJ1-5,TRBD1,TGTGCCAGCAGTTACTCGACTAAGGAGCAGGGGGCTATCTATAGCAATCAGCCCCAGCATTTT,CASSYSTKEQGAIYSNQPQHF
TRBV7-2,-,TRBJ2-7,-,TGTGCCAACAGCTCCGGCACTTTCTACGAGCAGTACTTC,CANSSGTFYEQYF
TRBV5-1,few,TRBJ2-5,TRBD1,TGCGCCAGCAGCACACAGTCGACAGGGCAAGAGACCCAGTACTTC,CASSTQSTGQETQYF
TRBV5-1,few,TRBJ2-3,-,TGCGCCAGCAGCTTGGTAGCGGACGATCTCGATACGCAGTATTTT,CASSLVADDLDTQYF
TRBV20-1,-,TRBJ2-7,TRBD2,TGCAGTGCTAGTGAGGGACTAGCGGGCCTATACTACGAGCAGTACTTC,CSASEGLAGLYYEQYF